The rows below give T cell receptor beta chains drawn from one sample of a study of cytomegalovirus exposure and HLA in healthy donors. Assay: immunoSEQ multiplex PCR; the TCRdb copy retains only in-frame clones and omits some. The sample holds approximately 210,000 clones, about 87% seen once. Sequencing input: PBMCs. The receptors stem from a man under 40 in good health and CMV-seronegative. Each CDR3 is given with its conserved first and last residue. A D gene is named only where the DNA matches it firmly. Some rows mark clone size as missing; the rest say once, few, many or name a class of expanded clone.

NA	TRBV19	TRBJ2-7	NA	CASSIQGSEQYF	TGTGCCAGTAGTATACAGGGGAGCGAGCAGTACTTC
TRBD1	TRBV6-5	TRBJ2-1	NA	CASSSPGGPYNEQFF	TGTGCCAGCAGTTCCCCAGGGGGCCCCTACAATGAGCAGTTCTTC
TRBD2	TRBV7-7	TRBJ2-7	NA	CARPQAGAYEQYF	TGTGCTCGCCCTCAGGCGGGGGCCTACGAGCAGTACTTC
TRBD1	TRBV7-9	TRBJ1-1	NA	CASRETGANTEAFF	TGTGCCAGCAGGGAGACAGGGGCGAACACTGAAGCTTTCTTT
TRBD1	TRBV25-1	TRBJ1-2	once	CASQGQSFYGYTF	TGTGCCAGCCAGGGACAGTCATTTTATGGCTACACCTTC
NA	TRBV27	TRBJ1-1	NA	CASSFAGPSTGAFF	TGTGCCAGCAGTTTCGCCGGTCCCTCCACGGGAGCTTTCTTT
TRBD1	TRBV4-1	TRBJ1-1	once	CASSQVTGETEAFF	TGCGCCAGCAGCCAAGTCACAGGGGAGACTGAAGCTTTCTTT
TRBD2	TRBV18	TRBJ2-3	NA	CASSPRSGSIKDTQYF	TGTGCCAGCTCACCACGGAGCGGGAGTATCAAGGATACGCAGTATTTT
NA	TRBV6-1	TRBJ2-7	NA	CASRRDTASYEQYF	TGTGCCAGTAGACGCGACACTGCCTCCTACGAGCAGTACTTC
TRBD2	TRBV5-1	TRBJ2-7	NA	CASSRAGPSGGNEQYF	TGCGCCAGCAGCCGGGCCGGCCCTAGCGGGGGTAACGAGCAGTACTTC
NA	TRBV28	TRBJ2-5	NA	CASSPAGDPLQETQYF	TGTGCCAGCAGCCCTGCAGGGGACCCGCTCCAAGAGACCCAGTACTTC
NA	TRBV6-4	TRBJ1-2	NA	CASSDLGRARYTF	TGTGCCAGCAGTGACTTGGGCAGGGCTCGCTACACCTTC
TRBD1	TRBV7-9	TRBJ1-2	few	CASSRDRVYGYTF	TGTGCCAGCAGCCGGGACAGGGTGTATGGCTACACCTTC
NA	TRBV28	TRBJ1-2	NA	CASRNPLAASSNYGYTF	TGTGCCAGCAGGAACCCCCTGGCGGCGTCAAGTAACTATGGCTACACCTTC
NA	TRBV4-2	TRBJ1-1	NA	CASSHAGFAEAFF	TGTGCCAGCAGCCACGCAGGGTTCGCTGAAGCTTTCTTT
NA	TRBV7-9	TRBJ2-7	NA	CASSLDSRAYEQYF	TGTGCCAGCAGCTTAGATAGTCGGGCCTACGAGCAGTACTTC
NA	TRBV27	TRBJ2-3	NA	CASSPAGPYTDTQYF	TGTGCCAGCAGTCCCGCGGGGCCTTACACAGATACGCAGTATTTT
TRBD1	TRBV28	TRBJ1-2	once	CASRTDRASGYTF	TGTGCCAGCAGAACCGACAGGGCGAGCGGCTACACCTTC
NA	TRBV11-2	TRBJ2-1	NA	CASRTDEDEQFF	TGTGCCAGCAGAACCGACGAGGATGAGCAGTTCTTC
NA	TRBV7-8	TRBJ2-1	NA	CASSLGPGLRDNEQFF	TGTGCCAGCAGCTTAGGCCCGGGATTGAGGGACAATGAGCAGTTCTTC
NA	TRBV9	TRBJ2-7	NA	CASSLGGGGHYEQYF	TGTGCCAGCAGCCTAGGGGGCGGGGGCCACTACGAGCAGTACTTC
NA	TRBV27	TRBJ2-7	NA	CASSRGSPGEQYF	TGTGCCAGCAGTAGGGGTTCGCCTGGCGAGCAGTACTTC
TRBD1	TRBV29-1	TRBJ1-1	few	CSVEEFETGGLYTEAFF	TGCAGCGTTGAAGAGTTCGAGACAGGGGGCTTGTACACTGAAGCTTTCTTT
NA	TRBV5-4	TRBJ1-1	few	CASSQGEAENTEAFF	TGCGCCAGCAGCCAAGGAGAGGCGGAGAACACTGAAGCTTTCTTT
NA	TRBV7-8	TRBJ1-5	NA	CASSLGAGLDQPQHF	TGTGCCAGCAGCTTAGGAGCGGGTTTGGATCAGCCCCAGCATTTT
NA	TRBV6-4	TRBJ1-1	NA	CASSEYGGLTEAFF	TGTGCCAGCAGTGAGTACGGCGGCCTCACTGAAGCTTTCTTT
NA	TRBV7-9	TRBJ2-1	few	CASSLPREQFF	TGTGCCAGCAGCTTACCGCGGGAGCAGTTCTTC
NA	TRBV7-9	TRBJ1-1	NA	CSSSLEIVKGANEAFF	TGTTCCAGCAGCTTAGAGATTGTGAAAGGGGCCAACGAAGCTTTCTTT
NA	TRBV7-9	TRBJ2-1	NA	CASSLILDEQFF	TGTGCCAGCAGCTTAATCCTCGATGAGCAGTTCTTC
TRBD1	TRBV6-5	TRBJ1-1	NA	CASNAQGVRTEAFF	TGTGCCAGCAACGCGCAGGGGGTGCGCACTGAAGCTTTCTTT
NA	TRBV4-1	TRBJ1-5	NA	CASSLDTPSGPQHF	TGCGCCAGCAGCCTGGACACCCCTAGTGGGCCCCAGCATTTT
TRBD2	TRBV19	TRBJ2-2	NA	CASKRLAGANTGELFF	TGTGCCAGTAAGCGACTAGCGGGGGCGAACACCGGGGAGCTGTTTTTT
NA	TRBV11-1	TRBJ2-7	once	CASSLGFRTSYEQYF	TGTGCCAGCAGCTTAGGGTTTCGGACAAGCTACGAGCAGTACTTC
TRBD1	TRBV6-5	TRBJ1-2	NA	CASSYRDSRNYGYTF	TGTGCCAGCAGTTACCGGGACAGCCGAAACTATGGCTACACCTTC
NA	TRBV28	TRBJ1-2	NA	CASSSRAGYGYTF	TGTGCCAGCAGTTCCAGGGCCGGCTATGGCTACACCTTC
NA	TRBV9	TRBJ2-5	once	CASSSGPEGETQYF	TGTGCCAGCAGCTCGGGTCCTGAGGGAGAGACCCAGTACTTC
NA	TRBV7-6	TRBJ1-3	NA	CASSLNSRIRSGNTIYF	TGTGCCAGCAGTCTTAACTCTAGAATACGCTCTGGAAACACCATATATTTT
TRBD1	TRBV28	TRBJ2-7	NA	CASSSPGTASYEQYF	TGTGCCAGCAGTTCGCCTGGGACAGCCTCCTACGAGCAGTACTTC
TRBD1	TRBV5-4	TRBJ2-1	NA	CASGQGFREQFF	TGTGCCAGCGGACAGGGTTTCAGGGAGCAGTTCTTC
TRBD1	TRBV6-5	TRBJ2-5	NA	CASKTGSETQYF	TGTGCCAGCAAGACAGGGTCGGAGACCCAGTACTTC
NA	TRBV5-8	TRBJ2-1	NA	CASSLFRGVNNEQFF	TGTGCCAGCAGCCTGTTCCGGGGTGTAAACAATGAGCAGTTCTTC
NA	TRBV19	TRBJ1-2	NA	CASSSSAGSHNYGYTF	TGTGCCAGTAGCTCTTCGGCAGGCTCGCATAACTATGGCTACACCTTC
NA	TRBV6-6	TRBJ1-5	NA	CASTRDSNQPQHF	TGTGCCAGCACCCGAGATAGCAATCAGCCCCAGCATTTT